Below, 14 T cell receptor beta chains from the same sample are listed, as sequenced in a study of blood T cells in healthy people across ages. Through a sample-barcoded 5' primer and a J-beta primer mix, a second PCR was run for roughly 7 to 12 cycles. TCRdb re-derived calls from the 5' RACE reads in MiXCR, one entry per CDR3 protein. The table includes about 780,000 distinct CDR3 sequences, around half detected once. Sequencing was carried out using blood. These receptors originate from a man at least 80 years old in good health.

This chain links TRBV28 with TRBJ2-7; TRBD1 matches at 7 bases. This CDR3 has 13 amino acids. The trim removed 5 bases at V and 7 bases at J, leaving 8 bases unmatched. Germline assignment: CDR1 MDHEN and CDR2 SYDVKM. CDR3 sequence (DNA): TGTGCCAGCAGTCGGGACAGCATCGGTGAGCAGTACTTC. Protein: CASSRDSIGEQYF.

In the case of this clonotype: An end of the junction does not agree with germline; a read error may underlie this. The chain recombines TRBV7-9 with TRBJ2-5, with D perhaps matching TRBD2 (5 bases). The CDR3 consists of 15 residues. Germline CDR1 SEHNR, CDR2 FQNEAQ (reference sequence). Here the CDR3 reads CVSSNRLTGQETQYF. CDR3 DNA sequence: TGTGTCAGCAGCAACCGACTAACGGGGCAAGAGACCCAGTACTTC.

This chain uses TRBV5-1 with TRBJ2-1; D tentatively reads TRBD1 or TRBD2 (5 bases each). The CDR3 contains 14 residues. In germline, CDR1 is SGHRS, CDR2 YFSETQ. V was cut by 1 base and J by 10 bases, with 15 bases left in between. CDR3 loop: CASSLRDGTYEQFF. CDR3 coding DNA: TGCGCCAGCAGCTTGCGGGACGGAACCTACGAGCAGTTCTTC. The full variable domain, its missing parts supplied by reference TRBV5-1 and TRBJ2-1, is KAGVTQTPRYLIKTRGQQVTLSCSPISGHRSVSWYQQTPGQGLQFLFEYFSETQRNKGNFPGRFSGRQFSNSRSEMNVSTLELGDSALYLCASSLRDGTYEQFFGPGTRLTVL.

This rearrangement joins TRBV3-1 to TRBJ2-3; D may match TRBD1 or TRBD2 (5 bases each). Germline CDR1 and CDR2: LGHDT and YNNKEL (reference sequence). The CDR3 has 16 amino acids. V lost 0 bases and J 1 base, leaving 11 bases between the germline ends. The CDR3 sequence is CASSQDRDARTDTQYF. CDR3 DNA: TGTGCCAGCAGCCAAGACAGGGACGCTCGCACAGATACGCAGTATTTT.

J is TRBJ1-1 and V is TRBV4-1; 8 bases are shared with TRBD1. The CDR3 has 16 residues. Per germline, CDR1 MGHRA and CDR2 YSYEKL. Germline trimming cut 1 base from V and 1 base from J; bases unmatched to any gene: 5. The CDR3: CASSQGGDRRNTEAFF. Written as DNA, the CDR3 is TGCGCCAGCAGCCAAGGAGGGGACAGGAGGAACACTGAAGCTTTCTTT.

J is TRBJ2-3 and V is TRBV27; TRBD1 matches 7 bases. The CDR3 sequence is 16 residues long. Trimming took 2 bases from V and 0 from J; bases not matched to a gene: 5. CDR1 MNHEY and CDR2 SMNVEV come from the germline V gene (reference sequence). The CDR3 is CASSLLGGWSTDTQYF. The CDR3 nucleotides read TGTGCCAGCAGTTTACTAGGGGGCTGGAGCACAGATACGCAGTATTTT.

This chain uses TRBV21-1 with TRBJ2-1; the tabulated D call, TRBD1, remains unverified against the DNA. TRBV21-1 is an annotated pseudogene. The CDR3 contains 15 residues. The CDR3 protein is CASSTGESSYNEQFF. DNA for the CDR3: TGTGCCAGCTCGACAGGGGAGAGCTCCTACAATGAGCAGTTCTTC.

This chain links TRBV5-1 with TRBJ2-5; D is undetermined. Germline loops: CDR1 SGHRS, CDR2 YFSETQ. With 4 bases removed from V and 11 bases from J, the gap between germline ends came to 18 bases. There are 13 residues in the CDR3. The CDR3 reads CASSPYGHNEQYF. DNA of the CDR3: TGCGCCAGCAGCCCCTATGGTCACAATGAGCAGTACTTC. Looking up the rest from reference TRBV5-1 and TRBJ2-5 gives the full variable domain: KAGVTQTPRYLIKTRGQQVTLSCSPISGHRSVSWYQQTPGQGLQFLFEYFSETQRNKGNFPGRFSGRQFSNSRSEMNVSTLELGDSALYLCASSPYGHNEQYFGPGTRLLVL.

This clonotype has a handful of counts. This chain uses TRBV10-3 with TRBJ2-5; the D gene is possibly TRBD2 (6 bases). CDR1 and CDR2 (germline): ENHRY, SYGVKD. The CDR3 loop spans 13 amino acids. V shed 0 bases and J shed 13 bases, with 15 bases lying between them. The CDR3 protein is CAISESGDGGLYF. The CDR3 DNA is TGTGCCATCAGTGAGTCGGGGGACGGGGGTTTGTACTTC.

This clonotype was seen only once. The chain couples TRBV20-1 to TRBJ2-3, with 7 bases fitting TRBD1. J lost 4 bases, V lost 2 bases, and 6 bases had no gene match. Germline assignment: CDR1 DFQATT and CDR2 SNEGSKA (reference sequence). CDR3 length: 14 residues. CDR3 nucleotides: TGCAGTGCTAGAACAGGGGAGAGGGCAGATACGCAGTATTTT. Protein: CSARTGERADTQYF.

In this sample, this clonotype turned up a few times. The rearrangement joins TRBV20-1 to TRBJ2-5; 11 bases are shared with TRBD2. V lost 2 bases to trimming and J lost 5 bases; unmatched junction nucleotides: 4. CDR1 and CDR2 from the germline V gene are DFQATT and SNEGSKA (reference sequence). This CDR3 is built from 14 residues. In DNA form, the CDR3 reads TGCAGTGCTAGACTAGCGGGAGGCTGGGAGACCCAGTACTTC. Translation: CSARLAGGWETQYF.

This clonotype has just a few counts. The rearrangement uses TRBV28 and TRBJ2-5; weak D call: TRBD1 (6 bases). The V gene lost 5 bases and the J gene lost 5 bases, with 15 bases spanning the gap. Germline CDR1 and CDR2: MDHEN and SYDVKM. The CDR3 consists of 14 residues. The CDR3 spells CASSRRQVRETQYF. The CDR3 nucleotides read TGTGCCAGCAGTCGCCGACAGGTCCGGGAGACCCAGTACTTC.

This sequence joins TRBV29-1 and TRBJ1-6; no clear D gene. V was trimmed by 6 bases and J by 8 bases, leaving 14 bases between them. CDR1 is SQVTM and CDR2 is ANQGSEA in the germline V gene. The CDR3 sequence is 13 residues long. CDR3 bases: TGCAGCGTAGCGGATAGGGAGGATTCACCCCTCCACTTT. Translated, it gives CSVADREDSPLHF.

The chain has TRBV7-9 and TRBJ2-1, with D perhaps TRBD2 (7 bases). Trimming took off 8 bases at V and 6 bases at J, with 23 bases between the two ends. CDR3 length equals 16 residues. CDR1 and CDR2 from the germline V gene are SEHNR and FQNEAQ (reference sequence). CDR3 nucleotides: TGTGCCAGCCTTACAGGGCTGGTGGCGGGGGTCAATGAGCAGTTCTTC. Translation: CASLTGLVAGVNEQFF.